What follows describes a single T cell receptor beta chain. The germline V gene encodes CDR1 MNHNS and CDR2 SASEGT. This CDR3 has 14 amino acids. The germline V and J ends were trimmed by 7 bases and 5 bases, with 15 bases remaining between them. The data stem from a study of regulatory T cells in long-lasting Graves disease. Regarding time point: newly diagnosed GD, antithyroid drugs for less than 3 months. From RNA extracted from PBMCs, the TCR library was made. Assembly of TCR beta libraries relied on iRepertoire HTBI primers together with Arm-PCR of CDR3 regions. Authors' methods: The samples yielded 55 to 75 TRBV and approximately 15 TRBJ segments. Via MiXCR, TCRdb re-called the multiplex PCR reads, giving one row per CDR3 protein. It is TCRdb's table, rather than the study itself, that gives the V and J calls and clone size. There are hundreds of thousands of distinct CDR3 sequences in the sample; 15% to 20% occur only once, and more than 20% lies in the top ten.

The sample was also reused in another study, on T cells in Graves' hyperthyroidism and ophthalmopathy. As that report states: Diagnosis of hyperthyroidism was new in patients aged 18 to 65, and its duration was under 2 months.

Sequencing was performed on peripheral blood mononuclear cells (PBMCs), taken at new diagnosis, from a patient treated with antithyroid drugs. The source of this sequence is a woman aged 35 to 59 with Graves disease. V usage is TRBV6-1 and J usage is TRBJ2-1; D gene uncertain. The CDR3 protein is CASMKDPLNNEQFF. The CDR3 nucleotides are TGTGCCAGCATGAAGGACCCACTCAACAATGAGCAGTTCTTC.